This T cell receptor (beta chain) was captured in a study of CD8 T cells in Susac syndrome. Random-hexamer reverse transcription was applied to about 0.45 to 1 ug RNA. TCRdb itself ran the immunoSEQ multiplex PCR reads through MiXCR, one entry per CDR3 protein. Of about 300,000 distinct CDR3 sequences in the sample, approximately 90% were seen once. The CDR3 spans 14 residues. V lost 2 bases, J lost 8 bases, and 13 bases lay in between. Germline V lookup: CDR1 SGHVS, CDR2 FQNEAQ. The clonotype was recovered from a human donor with multiple sclerosis. This chain connects TRBV7-8 to TRBJ2-1; D uncertain. Sequencing input: CD8+ T cells from PBMCs. The CDR3 region is CASSLFMGEDEQFF. As DNA, the CDR3 is TGTGCCAGCAGCTTATTCATGGGTGAGGATGAGCAGTTCTTC.